This TCR beta chain emerged from a study of blood T cell repertoires in COVID-19. Trimming removed 2 bases from V and 0 bases from J; junction bases left unmatched: 4. CDR1 is SGHRS and CDR2 is YFSETQ in the germline V gene. This CDR3 has 16 residues. Original methodology: Amplified reference gene primers provided the basis for estimating nucleated cell counts. TCRdb keeps only in-frame clones here, not all; method: immunoSEQ multiplex PCR. Clonal size and the V and J genes are those of that table, whereas D and trimming came from the DNA. The sample holds 200,000 to 250,000 clones, about four fifths seen once.

This clonotype was obtained from a man in his sixties who had recovered from COVID-19. Sequenced material: PBMCs or T cells enriched from blood (not recorded which). J is TRBJ1-3 and V is TRBV5-1; 8 bases are shared with TRBD1. The CDR3 nucleotides are TGCGCCAGCAGCTTTGGAGGACAGGGCTCTGGAAACACCATATATTTT. It codes for CASSFGGQGSGNTIYF.